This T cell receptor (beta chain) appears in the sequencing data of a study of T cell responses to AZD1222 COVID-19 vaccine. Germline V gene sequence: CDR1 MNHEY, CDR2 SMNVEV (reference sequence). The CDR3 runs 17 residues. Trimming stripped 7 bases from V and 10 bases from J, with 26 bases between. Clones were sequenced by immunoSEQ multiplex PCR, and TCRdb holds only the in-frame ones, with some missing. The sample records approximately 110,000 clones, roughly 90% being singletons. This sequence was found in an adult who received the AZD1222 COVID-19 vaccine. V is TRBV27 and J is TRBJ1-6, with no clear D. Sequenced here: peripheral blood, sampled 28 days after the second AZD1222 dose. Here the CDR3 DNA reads TGTGCCAGCACCAAAAATGTGAACCGGGAGAGAGCGTCACCCCTCCACTTT. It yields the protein CASTKNVNRERASPLHF.